The 7 T cell receptor beta chains reported below all come from one sample, sequenced in a study of shared clonotypes between healthy human individuals. The data were produced by immunoSEQ multiplex PCR, yet TCRdb's version contains in-frame clones alone and is incomplete. The table lists 2.5 million or so clones, approximately 90% of them singletons. Sequencing used naive CD4+ T cells sorted from blood. The subset is: CD45RA+ positively selected. These receptors were collected from a man aged 18-30 years in good health.

In regard to this clone: Other DNA sequences from this sample encode an identical CDR3 as well. V gene TRBV10-3 combines with J gene TRBJ2-5; D call uncertain. Germline assignment: CDR1 ENHRY and CDR2 SYGVKD. Trimming took off 3 bases at V and 1 base at J, with 3 bases between the two ends. This CDR3 region has 12 residues. CDR3 region: CAISERQETQYF. The CDR3 DNA reads as TGTGCCATCAGTGAACGCCAAGAGACCCAGTACTTC.

The chain carries TRBV2 and TRBJ2-5; D gene uncertain. The germline CDR1 and CDR2 sequences are SNHLY and FYNNEI. Trimming left V 6 bases short and J 7 bases short, with 12 bases between. The CDR3 covers 12 residues. CDR3 DNA: TGTGCCAGCAGGGGTGAGGACGCGACCCAGTACTTC. It translates to CASRGEDATQYF.

The chain has TRBV10-3 and TRBJ2-7; D ambiguous. Per germline, CDR1 ENHRY and CDR2 SYGVKD. V was clipped by 6 bases and J by 0 bases, with 9 bases between them. The CDR3 extends over 13 amino acids. CDR3 in amino acids: CAIRQTSSYEQYF. Written as DNA, the CDR3 is TGTGCCATCAGGCAGACAAGCTCCTACGAGCAGTACTTC.

This chain uses TRBV5-1 with TRBJ2-7, with D unclear. The CDR3 contains 13 residues. Germline CDR1 is SGHRS and CDR2 is YFSETQ. V dropped 4 bases and J dropped 0 bases, with 8 bases sitting between them. CDR3 sequence: CASSPLGSYEQYF. Here the CDR3 DNA reads TGCGCCAGCAGCCCCCTGGGCTCCTACGAGCAGTACTTC.

This chain links TRBV5-1 with TRBJ2-6, with a possible D match to TRBD1 (6 bases). There are 15 residues in the CDR3. Germline CDR1 and CDR2: SGHRS and YFSETQ. V was shortened by 3 bases and J by 1 base, with 8 bases between the two germline ends. CDR3 nucleotide sequence: TGCGCCAGCAGCTGGACAGATTCTGGGGCCAACGTCCTGACTTTC. Translation gives CASSWTDSGANVLTF.

The chain has TRBV2 and TRBJ2-7; 10 nucleotides line up with TRBD2. V was clipped by 7 bases and J by 3 bases; unmatched bases: 9. CDR1 is SNHLY and CDR2 is FYNNEI in the germline V gene. The CDR3 is 15 amino acids. In DNA, the CDR3 is TGTGCCAGCACCCCTGAAGCGGGAGGGCACTACGAGCAGTACTTC. Its translation is CASTPEAGGHYEQYF.

This sequence joins TRBV5-5 and TRBJ2-1; D unclear. This CDR3 spans 12 amino acids. Trimming cost V 0 bases and J 9 bases, with 7 bases left between them. Germline loops: CDR1 SGHKS, CDR2 YYEKEE (reference sequence). DNA of the CDR3: TGTGCCAGCAGCTTGGGTGGTAGTGAGCAGTTCTTC. Its translation is CASSLGGSEQFF.